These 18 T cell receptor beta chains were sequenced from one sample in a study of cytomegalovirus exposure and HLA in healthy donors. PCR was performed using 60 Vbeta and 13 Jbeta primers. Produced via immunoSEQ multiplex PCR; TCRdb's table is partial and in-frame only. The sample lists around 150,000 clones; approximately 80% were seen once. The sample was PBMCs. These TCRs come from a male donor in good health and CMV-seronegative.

CDR3 loop: CASSYVARGPGETQYF. CDR3 coding DNA: TGTGCCAGCAGTTACGTGGCGCGGGGTCCGGGAGAGACCCAGTACTTC. The chain couples TRBV6-5 to TRBJ2-5; the D gene is possibly TRBD2 (6 bases). The V end lost 2 bases, the J end lost 4 bases, and 17 bases lay between the germline ends. CDR1 is MNHEY, CDR2 SVGAGI, per germline. This CDR3 region has 16 residues.

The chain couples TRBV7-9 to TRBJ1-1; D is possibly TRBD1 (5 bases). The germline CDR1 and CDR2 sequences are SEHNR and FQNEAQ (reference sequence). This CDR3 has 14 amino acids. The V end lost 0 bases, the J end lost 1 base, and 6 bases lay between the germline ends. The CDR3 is CASSLAGPNTEAFF. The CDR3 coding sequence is TGTGCCAGCAGCTTAGCGGGGCCGAACACTGAAGCTTTCTTT.

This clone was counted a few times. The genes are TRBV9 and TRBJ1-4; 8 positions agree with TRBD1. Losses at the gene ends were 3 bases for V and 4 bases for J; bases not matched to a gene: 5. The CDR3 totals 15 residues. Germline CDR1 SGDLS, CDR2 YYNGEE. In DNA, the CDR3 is TGTGCCAGCAGCGATGGACAGGGCCTTAATGAAAAACTGTTTTTT. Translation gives CASSDGQGLNEKLFF.

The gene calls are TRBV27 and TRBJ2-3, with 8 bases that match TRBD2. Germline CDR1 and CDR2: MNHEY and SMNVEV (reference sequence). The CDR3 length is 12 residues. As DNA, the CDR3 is TGTGCTACTAGCGGAGCCACAGATACGCAGTATTTT. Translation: CATSGATDTQYF.

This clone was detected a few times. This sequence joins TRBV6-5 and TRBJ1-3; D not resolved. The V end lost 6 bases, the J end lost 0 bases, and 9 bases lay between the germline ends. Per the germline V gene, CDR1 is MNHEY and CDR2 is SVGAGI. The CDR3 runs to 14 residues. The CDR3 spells CASRVDRSGNTIYF. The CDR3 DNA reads TGTGCCAGCAGGGTAGATCGCTCTGGAAACACCATATATTTT.

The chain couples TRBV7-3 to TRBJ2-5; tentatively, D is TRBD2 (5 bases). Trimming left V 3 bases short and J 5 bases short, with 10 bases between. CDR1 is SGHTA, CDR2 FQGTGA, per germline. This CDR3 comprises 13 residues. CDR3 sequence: CASSFSSMETQYF. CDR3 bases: TGTGCCAGCAGCTTTTCTAGCATGGAGACCCAGTACTTC.

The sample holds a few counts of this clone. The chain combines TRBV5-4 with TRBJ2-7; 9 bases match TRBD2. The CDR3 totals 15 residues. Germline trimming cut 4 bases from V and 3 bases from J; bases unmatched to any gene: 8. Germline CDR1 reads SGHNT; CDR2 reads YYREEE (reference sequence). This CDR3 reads CASSVDSGSLYEQYF. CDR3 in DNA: TGTGCCAGCAGCGTCGATAGCGGGAGCCTCTACGAGCAGTACTTC.

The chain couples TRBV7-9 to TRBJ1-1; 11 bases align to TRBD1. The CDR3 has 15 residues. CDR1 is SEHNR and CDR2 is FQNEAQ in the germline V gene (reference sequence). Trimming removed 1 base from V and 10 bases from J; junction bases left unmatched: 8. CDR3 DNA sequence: TGTGCCAGCAGCTTAGGGACAGGGGGCACACTTAGAGCTTTCTTT. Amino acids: CASSLGTGGTLRAFF.

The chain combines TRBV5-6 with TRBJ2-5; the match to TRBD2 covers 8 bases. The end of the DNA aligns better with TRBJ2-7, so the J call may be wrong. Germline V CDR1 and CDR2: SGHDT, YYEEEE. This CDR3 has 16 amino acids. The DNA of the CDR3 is TGTGCCAGCAGCAGTACCGGGACTAGGGCTTCCTACGAGCAGTACTTC. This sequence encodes CASSSTGTRASYEQYF.

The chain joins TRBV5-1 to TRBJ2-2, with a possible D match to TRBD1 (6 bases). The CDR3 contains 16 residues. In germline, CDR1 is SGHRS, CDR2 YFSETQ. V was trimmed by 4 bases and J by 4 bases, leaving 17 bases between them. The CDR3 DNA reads TGCGCCAGCAGCAACCAGGACAGAGGGGGCACCGGGGAGCTGTTTTTT. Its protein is CASSNQDRGGTGELFF.

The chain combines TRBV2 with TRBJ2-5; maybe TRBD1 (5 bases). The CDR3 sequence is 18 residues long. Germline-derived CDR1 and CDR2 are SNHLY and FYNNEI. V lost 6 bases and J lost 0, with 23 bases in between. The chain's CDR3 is CASSTDHPTSGYQETQYF. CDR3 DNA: TGTGCCAGCAGCACAGACCACCCGACATCAGGGTACCAAGAGACCCAGTACTTC.

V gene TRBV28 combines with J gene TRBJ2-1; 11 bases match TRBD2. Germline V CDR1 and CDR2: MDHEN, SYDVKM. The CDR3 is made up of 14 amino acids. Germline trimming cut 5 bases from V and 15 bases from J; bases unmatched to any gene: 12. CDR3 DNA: TGTGCCAGCAGTCCCAGACTAGCGGGACCTACGGGGTTCTTC. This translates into CASSPRLAGPTGFF.

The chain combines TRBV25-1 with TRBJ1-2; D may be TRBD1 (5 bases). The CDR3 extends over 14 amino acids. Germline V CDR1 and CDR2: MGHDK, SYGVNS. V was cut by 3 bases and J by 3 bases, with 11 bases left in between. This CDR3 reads CASSEQGSYYGYTF. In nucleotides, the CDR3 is TGTGCCAGCAGTGAGCAGGGATCCTACTATGGCTACACCTTC.

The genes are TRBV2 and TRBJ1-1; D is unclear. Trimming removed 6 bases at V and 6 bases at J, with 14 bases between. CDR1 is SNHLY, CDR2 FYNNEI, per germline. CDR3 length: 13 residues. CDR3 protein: CASSPDWQSEAFF. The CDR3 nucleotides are TGTGCCAGCAGCCCCGACTGGCAGTCTGAAGCTTTCTTT.

The chain's CDR3 is CASREGAHGSGELFF. The CDR3 region has the DNA TGTGCCAGCAGAGAGGGAGCCCACGGCTCCGGGGAGCTGTTTTTT. The chain employs TRBV7-2 and TRBJ2-2; the D gene is possibly TRBD2 (5 bases). The CDR3 covers 15 residues. Trimming cost V 6 bases and J 6 bases, with 17 bases left between them. CDR1 and CDR2 from the germline V gene are SGHTA and FQGNSA.

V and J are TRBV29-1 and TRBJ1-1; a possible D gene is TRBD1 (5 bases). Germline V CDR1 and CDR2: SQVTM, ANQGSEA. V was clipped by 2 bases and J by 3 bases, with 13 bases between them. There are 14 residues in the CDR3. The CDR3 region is CSVENRHSDTEAFF. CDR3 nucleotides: TGCAGCGTTGAAAACAGGCACTCAGACACTGAAGCTTTCTTT.

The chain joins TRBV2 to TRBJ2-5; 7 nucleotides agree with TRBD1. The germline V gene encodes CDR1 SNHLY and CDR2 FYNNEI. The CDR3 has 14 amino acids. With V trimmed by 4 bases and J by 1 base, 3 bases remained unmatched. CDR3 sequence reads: CASSAGTVQETQYF. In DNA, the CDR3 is TGTGCCAGCAGTGCTGGGACAGTCCAAGAGACCCAGTACTTC.

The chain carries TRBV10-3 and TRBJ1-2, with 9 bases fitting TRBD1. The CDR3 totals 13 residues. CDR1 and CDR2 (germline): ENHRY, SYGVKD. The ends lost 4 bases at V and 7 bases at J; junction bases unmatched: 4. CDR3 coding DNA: TGTGCCATCAGTGGGGACAGGGACGGTGGCTACACCTTC. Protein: CAISGDRDGGYTF.